The clone carrying this T cell receptor (beta chain) was found many times. TCRdb called the 5' RACE reads again in MiXCR, with one record for every CDR3 protein. This table holds about 58,000 distinct CDR3 sequences, over 9.5% found once. The data are from a study of early T cells in non-severe SARS-CoV-2 infection. The clonotype originates from an adult who was a healthcare worker with PCR-confirmed SARS-CoV-2 infection or an uninfected control (not recorded which). The sequenced sample consisted of whole blood.

As DNA, the CDR3 is TGCAGTGCTAGAGTTACAGGGCCCAATCAGCCCCAGCATTTT. It translates to CSARVTGPNQPQHF. V gene TRBV20-1 combines with J gene TRBJ1-5, with D perhaps TRBD1 (6 bases). This CDR3 has 14 amino acids. Trimming removed 1 base at V and 3 bases at J, with 10 bases between. Germline values: CDR1 DFQATT, CDR2 SNEGSKA (reference sequence).